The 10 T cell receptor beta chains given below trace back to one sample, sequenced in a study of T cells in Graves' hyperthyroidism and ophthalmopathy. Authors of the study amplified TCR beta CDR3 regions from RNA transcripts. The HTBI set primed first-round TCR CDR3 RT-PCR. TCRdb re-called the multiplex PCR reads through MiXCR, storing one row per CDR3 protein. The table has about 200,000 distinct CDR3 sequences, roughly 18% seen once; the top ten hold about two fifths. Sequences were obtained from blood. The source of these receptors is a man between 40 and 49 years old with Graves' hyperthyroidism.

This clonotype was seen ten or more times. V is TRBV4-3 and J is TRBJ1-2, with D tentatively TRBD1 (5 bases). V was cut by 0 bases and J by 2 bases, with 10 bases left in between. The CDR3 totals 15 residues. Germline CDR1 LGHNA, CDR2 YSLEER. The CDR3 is CASSQEGGGNYGYTF. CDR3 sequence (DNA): TGCGCCAGCAGCCAAGAGGGGGGAGGAAACTATGGCTACACCTTC.

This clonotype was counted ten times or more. The CDR3 nucleotides read TGTGCCAGCAGTTTCGCCCCGTTGGCAGGGAAGGTGGGCTACCAAGAGACCCAGTACTTC. It is translated as CASSFAPLAGKVGYQETQYF. V gene TRBV12-3 or TRBV12-4 combines with J gene TRBJ2-5; D possibly corresponds to TRBD1 (5 bases). This CDR3 has 20 residues. Trimming pared 3 bases from V and 0 bases from J, leaving 26 bases between.

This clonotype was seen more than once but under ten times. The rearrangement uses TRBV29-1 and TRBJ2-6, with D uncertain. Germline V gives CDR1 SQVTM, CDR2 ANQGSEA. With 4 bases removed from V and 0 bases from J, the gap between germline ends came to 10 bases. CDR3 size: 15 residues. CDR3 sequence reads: CSVGSIASGANVLTF. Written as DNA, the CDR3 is TGCAGCGTTGGCTCCATAGCCTCTGGGGCCAACGTCCTGACTTTC.

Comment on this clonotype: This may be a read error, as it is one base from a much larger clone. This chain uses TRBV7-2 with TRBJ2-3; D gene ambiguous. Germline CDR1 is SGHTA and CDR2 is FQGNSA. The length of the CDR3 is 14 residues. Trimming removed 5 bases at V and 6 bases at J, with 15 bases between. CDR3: CASSLPYLRDTQYF. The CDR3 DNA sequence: TGTGCCAGCAGCCTGCCGTATTTACGGGATACGCAGTATTTT.

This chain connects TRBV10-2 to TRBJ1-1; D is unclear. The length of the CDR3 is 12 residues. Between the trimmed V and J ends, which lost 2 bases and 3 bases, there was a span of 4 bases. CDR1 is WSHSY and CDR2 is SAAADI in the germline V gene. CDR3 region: CASSEGHTEAFF. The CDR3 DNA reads TGCGCCAGCAGTGAGGGGCACACTGAAGCTTTCTTT.

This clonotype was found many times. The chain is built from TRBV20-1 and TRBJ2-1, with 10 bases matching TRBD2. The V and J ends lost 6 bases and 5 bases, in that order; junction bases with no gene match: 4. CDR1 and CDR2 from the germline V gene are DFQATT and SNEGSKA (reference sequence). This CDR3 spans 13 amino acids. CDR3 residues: CSAPGLADNEQFF. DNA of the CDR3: TGCAGTGCCCCTGGACTAGCGGACAATGAGCAGTTCTTC.

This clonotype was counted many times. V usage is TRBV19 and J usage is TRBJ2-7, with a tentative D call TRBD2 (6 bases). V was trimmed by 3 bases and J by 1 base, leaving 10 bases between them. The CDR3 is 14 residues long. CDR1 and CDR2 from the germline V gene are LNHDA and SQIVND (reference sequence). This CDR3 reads CASSIAGRSYEQYF. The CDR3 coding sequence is TGTGCCAGTAGTATTGCGGGACGTTCCTACGAGCAGTACTTC.

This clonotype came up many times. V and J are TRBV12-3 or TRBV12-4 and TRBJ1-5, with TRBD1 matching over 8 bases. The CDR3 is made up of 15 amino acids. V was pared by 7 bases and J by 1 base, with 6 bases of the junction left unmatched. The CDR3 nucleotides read TGTGCCAGCAAAAAAGACAGGGGCAGCAATCAGCCCCAGCATTTT. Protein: CASKKDRGSNQPQHF.

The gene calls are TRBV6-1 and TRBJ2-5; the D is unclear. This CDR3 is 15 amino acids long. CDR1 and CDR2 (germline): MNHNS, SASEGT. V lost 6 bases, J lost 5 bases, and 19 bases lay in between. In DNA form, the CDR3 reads TGTGCCAGCAGCCTTAGTTATAGCCTGGGGGAGACCCAGTACTTC. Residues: CASSLSYSLGETQYF.

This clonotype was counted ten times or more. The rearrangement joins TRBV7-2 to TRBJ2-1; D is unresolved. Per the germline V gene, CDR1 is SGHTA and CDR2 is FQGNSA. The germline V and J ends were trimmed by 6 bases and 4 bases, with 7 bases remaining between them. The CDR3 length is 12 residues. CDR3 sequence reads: CASRQNYNEQFF. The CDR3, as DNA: TGTGCCAGCAGGCAGAATTACAATGAGCAGTTCTTC.